Shown below are 5 T cell receptor beta chains from a single sample sequenced in a study of blood T cells in healthy people across ages. A second about 6 to 12 cycle PCR used barcoded and J-beta primers. TCRdb called the 5' RACE reads again in MiXCR, with one record for every CDR3 protein. Of 550,000 to 800,000 distinct CDR3 sequences in the sample, about 30% were seen once. Sample: blood. The receptor source for this set is a woman of 80 years or more in good health.

At least ten counts were recorded for this clonotype. The V call is TRBV2, the J call TRBJ1-5; tentative D call: TRBD1 (6 bases). The CDR3 is 15 amino acids. The germline V gene has CDR1 SNHLY and CDR2 FYNNEI. Trimming left V 1 base short and J 4 bases short, with 11 bases between. CDR3 in amino acids: CASSEETDRNQPQHF. The CDR3 DNA is TGTGCCAGCAGTGAAGAGACGGACAGAAATCAGCCCCAGCATTTT.

This clonotype was picked up many times. CDR3 sequence: CASTEGRGSYEQYF. CDR3 nucleotides: TGTGCCAGCACCGAGGGTAGGGGCTCCTACGAGCAGTACTTC. The chain joins TRBV7-3 to TRBJ2-7; D may match TRBD1 or TRBD2 (5 bases each). The CDR3 sequence is 14 residues long. Looked up from germline, CDR1 is SGHTA and CDR2 is FQGTGA. V shed 7 bases and J shed 0 bases, with 13 bases lying between them.

This clonotype has ten or more counts. This rearrangement joins TRBV6-2 or TRBV6-3 to TRBJ2-5; 15 nucleotides line up with TRBD2. CDR1 is MNHEY and CDR2 is SVGEGT in the germline V gene. Germline trimming cut 5 bases from V and 0 bases from J; bases unmatched to any gene: 7. The CDR3 consists of 18 residues. CDR3 sequence: CASSKGTSGGLYQETQYF. DNA for the CDR3: TGTGCCAGCAGTAAAGGGACTAGCGGGGGGTTGTACCAAGAGACCCAGTACTTC.

The chain carries TRBV6-5 and TRBJ1-2, with 7 positions matching TRBD1. The trim removed 6 bases at V and 5 bases at J, leaving 15 bases unmatched. The length of the CDR3 is 16 residues. The germline CDR1 and CDR2 sequences are MNHEY and SVGAGI. The CDR3 loop is CASRPGEGASPYGYTF. The CDR3 bases are TGTGCCAGCAGGCCAGGGGAGGGGGCGTCACCGTATGGCTACACCTTC.

This clonotype was counted ten times or more. The chain joins TRBV20-1 to TRBJ2-3; D is unclear. Deletions cut 0 bases from V and 5 bases from J, with 9 bases between. The CDR3 contains 13 residues. Germline V gene lookup returns CDR1 DFQATT and CDR2 SNEGSKA (reference sequence). CDR3 nucleotide sequence: TGCAGTGCTAGAGAAAAAGGGCGAGATACGCAGTATTTT. Residues: CSAREKGRDTQYF.